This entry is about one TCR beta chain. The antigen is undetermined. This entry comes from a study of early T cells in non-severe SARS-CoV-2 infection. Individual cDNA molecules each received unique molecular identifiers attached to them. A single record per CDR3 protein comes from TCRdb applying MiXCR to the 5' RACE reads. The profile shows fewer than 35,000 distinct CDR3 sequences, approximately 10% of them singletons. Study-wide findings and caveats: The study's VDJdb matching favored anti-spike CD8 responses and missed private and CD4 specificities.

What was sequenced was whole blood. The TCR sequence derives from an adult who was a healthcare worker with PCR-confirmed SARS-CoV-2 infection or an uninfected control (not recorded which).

The CDR3 nucleotides read TGTGCCAGCAGTGGTTACGGGGGGTTCAGCACAGATACGCAGTATTTT. It encodes CASSGYGGFSTDTQYF. The V call is TRBV25-1, the J call TRBJ2-3, with TRBD2 matching 7 bases. The germline CDR1 and CDR2 sequences are MGHDK and SYGVNS. CDR3 length: 16 residues. V lost 4 bases to trimming and J lost 0 bases; unmatched junction nucleotides: 7.